Below are 24 T cell receptor beta chains sequenced from a single sample in a study of blood T cell repertoires in COVID-19. Generated by immunoSEQ multiplex PCR, the TCRdb table keeps only in-frame clones and is missing some. This table has 200,000 or so clones, roughly 88% appearing once. Material for sequencing was PBMCs or T cells enriched from blood (not recorded which). All receptors derive from a woman aged 25 to 39 who had been exposed to COVID-19.

The V and J genes are TRBV7-2 and TRBJ2-1; D not resolved. V was cut by 1 base and J by 8 bases, with 12 bases left in between. The CDR3 contains 14 residues. Germline CDR1 reads SGHTA; CDR2 reads FQGNSA. CDR3 coding DNA: TGTGCCAGCAGCTTAGTAGCCTTGGTGGATGAGCAGTTCTTC. It encodes CASSLVALVDEQFF.

This sequence joins TRBV19 and TRBJ1-5; D is possibly TRBD1 (6 bases). Germline V gene lookup returns CDR1 LNHDA and CDR2 SQIVND (reference sequence). The CDR3 loop spans 14 amino acids. Trimming removed 3 bases from V and 6 bases from J, with 12 bases in between. In DNA, the CDR3 is TGTGCCAGTAGTATCGTCACAGGGCTTCAGCCCCAGCATTTT. It codes for CASSIVTGLQPQHF.

The chain uses TRBV15 and TRBJ1-1; D ambiguous. Germline CDR1 LNHNV, CDR2 YYDKDF (reference sequence). This CDR3 spans 13 amino acids. The germline V and J ends were trimmed by 1 base and 0 bases, with 3 bases remaining between them. The CDR3 coding sequence is TGTGCCACCAGCAGAGTTATGAACACTGAAGCTTTCTTT. Translated, it gives CATSRVMNTEAFF.

This chain connects TRBV4-1 to TRBJ2-1; TRBD2 aligns across 11 bases. J was trimmed by 12 bases and V by 6 bases; bases with no gene match: 10. Germline V lookup: CDR1 MGHRA, CDR2 YSYEKL. The CDR3 consists of 14 residues. Here the CDR3 DNA reads TGCGCCAGCAGATCAAGGACTAGCGGGTCGGGGCAGTTCTTC. This encodes CASRSRTSGSGQFF.

This chain uses TRBV18 with TRBJ1-6; the D gene is possibly TRBD1 (6 bases). The CDR3 covers 12 residues. The V gene lost 3 bases and the J gene lost 9 bases, with 6 bases spanning the gap. From germline, CDR1 is KGHSH and CDR2 LQKENI. As DNA, the CDR3 is TGTGCCAGCTCACCGACAGGTTCACCCCTCCACTTT. Translating gives CASSPTGSPLHF. The whole variable domain, filled in from reference TRBV18 and TRBJ1-6, reads NAGVMQNPRHLVRRRGQEARLRCSPMKGHSHVYWYRQLPEEGLKFMVYLQKENIIDESGMPKERFSAEFPKEGPSILRIQQVVRGDSAAYFCASSPTGSPLHFGNGTRLTVT.

This chain connects TRBV19 to TRBJ2-2; D gene unclear. V shed 3 bases and J shed 7 bases, with 6 bases lying between them. The CDR3 has 12 amino acids. Looked up from germline, CDR1 is LNHDA and CDR2 is SQIVND (reference sequence). CDR3 in amino acids: CASSIGYGELFF. DNA of the CDR3: TGTGCCAGTAGTATCGGTTACGGGGAGCTGTTTTTT. The variable domain in full, completed from reference TRBV19 and TRBJ2-2, reads DGGITQSPKYLFRKEGQNVTLSCEQNLNHDAMYWYRQDPGQGLRLIYYSQIVNDFQKGDIAEGYSVSREKKESFPLTVTSAQKNPTAFYLCASSIGYGELFFGEGSRLTVL.

The genes are TRBV12-3 or TRBV12-4 and TRBJ1-2, with D hard to call. Between the trimmed V and J ends, which lost 3 bases and 5 bases, there was a span of 7 bases. CDR3 length equals 12 residues. For the CDR3, the DNA is TGTGCCAGCAGTTTGGCCCAGTATGGCTACACCTTC. Its protein product is CASSLAQYGYTF.

This clone has a handful of counts. This chain connects TRBV27 to TRBJ1-2, with D possibly TRBD1 on 6 matching bases. The V gene's germline CDR1 is MNHEY and CDR2 SMNVEV (reference sequence). The CDR3 covers 15 residues. The V end lost 5 bases, the J end lost 8 bases, and 21 bases lay between the germline ends. Written as DNA, the CDR3 is TGTGCCAGCAGTGCATCGGGACACTCTCGGCGGGGCTACACCTTC. Translating gives CASSASGHSRRGYTF.

This rearrangement joins TRBV28 to TRBJ1-5; tentatively, D is TRBD1 (6 bases). CDR1 and CDR2 (germline): MDHEN, SYDVKM. Trimming cost V 6 bases and J 1 base, with 13 bases left between them. The CDR3 consists of 15 residues. DNA of the CDR3: TGTGCCAGCAGCCCATTGGACAGAAGCAATCAGCCCCAGCATTTT. Its translation is CASSPLDRSNQPQHF.

The chain carries TRBV3-1 (or the pseudogene TRBV3-2) and TRBJ2-1, with a weak D call TRBD2 (6 bases). This CDR3 has 13 residues. Germline values: CDR1 LGHDT, CDR2 YNNKEL (reference sequence). V gave up 2 bases and J gave up 12 bases, with 14 bases separating them. The chain's CDR3 is CASSQTGGVGQFF. The CDR3 DNA follows: TGTGCCAGCAGCCAAACTGGAGGGGTAGGGCAGTTCTTC.

The chain uses TRBV12-5 and TRBJ1-3; the match to TRBD1 covers 8 bases. The V gene end was trimmed by 1 base and the J gene end by 2 bases; junction bases not matched to a gene: 4. This CDR3 has 16 residues. Germline V gene sequence: CDR1 LGHNT, CDR2 FRNRAP. CDR3 DNA sequence: TGTGCTAGTGGTTTGGACCCGGACAGGGCTGGAAACACCATATATTTT. Its translation: CASGLDPDRAGNTIYF.

This chain joins TRBV2 and TRBJ2-2, with 8 bases identical to TRBD1. V trimming: 6 bases; J trimming: 1 base; junction bases outside the gene matches: 4. This CDR3 spans 15 amino acids. Germline CDR1 reads SNHLY; CDR2 reads FYNNEI. The CDR3 protein is CASSPDRGNTGELFF. The DNA of the CDR3 is TGTGCCAGCAGCCCTGACAGGGGGAACACCGGGGAGCTGTTTTTT. The full variable domain, its missing parts supplied by reference TRBV2 and TRBJ2-2, is EPEVTQTPSHQVTQMGQEVILRCVPISNHLYFYWYRQILGQKVEFLVSFYNNEISEKSEIFDDQFSVERPDGSNFTLKIRSTKLEDSAMYFCASSPDRGNTGELFFGEGSRLTVL.

This chain links TRBV6-5 with TRBJ2-2, with 9 positions matching TRBD1. The CDR3 length is 13 residues. V was pared by 5 bases and J by 6 bases, with 1 base of the junction left unmatched. Germline V gene lookup returns CDR1 MNHEY and CDR2 SVGAGI. The DNA of the CDR3 is TGTGCCAGCAGTCGACAGGGGGCCGGGGAGCTGTTTTTT. Translation: CASSRQGAGELFF.

J is TRBJ2-3 and V is TRBV12-3 or TRBV12-4; D gene unclear. With 6 bases removed from V and 4 bases from J, the gap between germline ends came to 8 bases. CDR3 length equals 12 residues. The CDR3 sequence is CASSLGSDTQYF. The CDR3 nucleotides read TGTGCCAGCAGCCTAGGCTCAGATACGCAGTATTTT.

This clone showed up just once. The V gene is TRBV14, the J gene TRBJ2-3; 7 positions agree with TRBD2. J was trimmed by 7 bases and V by 2 bases; bases with no gene match: 6. In germline, CDR1 is SGHDN, CDR2 FVKESK. This CDR3 has 14 amino acids. CDR3 sequence (DNA): TGTGCCAGCAGCCAAAGCGGGACCGCCAATACGCAGTATTTT. This codes for CASSQSGTANTQYF.

In this sample, this clone turned up a few times. The chain uses TRBV5-1 and TRBJ2-1; D remains ambiguous. The CDR3 is made up of 14 amino acids. Germline V lookup: CDR1 SGHRS, CDR2 YFSETQ. Trimming shortened V by 6 bases and J by 0 bases, and 10 bases separated the two germline ends. CDR3 coding DNA: TGCGCCAGCACGAGACTGAGCTCCTACAATGAGCAGTTCTTC. This gives the protein CASTRLSSYNEQFF.

The chain carries TRBV27 and TRBJ1-2, with a weak D call TRBD1 (5 bases). Trimming pared 2 bases from V and 1 base from J, leaving 8 bases between. CDR3 length: 14 amino acids. The germline gives CDR1 MNHEY, CDR2 SMNVEV (reference sequence). The CDR3 reads CASSLSDSNYGYTF. The DNA of the CDR3 is TGTGCCAGCAGTTTAAGCGACAGTAACTATGGCTACACCTTC.

The V call is TRBV28, the J call TRBJ2-7; D gene uncertain. The germline CDR1 and CDR2 sequences are MDHEN and SYDVKM. V was shortened by 3 bases and J by 2 bases, with 8 bases between the two germline ends. This CDR3 spans 13 amino acids. The CDR3 DNA is TGTGCCAGCAGTTTCCCTCTAACCTACGAGCAGTACTTC. Translated, it gives CASSFPLTYEQYF.

The sample holds one count of this clone. V gene TRBV27 combines with J gene TRBJ2-5; the D is unclear. Germline values: CDR1 MNHEY, CDR2 SMNVEV (reference sequence). The CDR3 sequence is 13 residues long. V lost 2 bases and J 1 base, leaving 5 bases between the germline ends. The CDR3 is CASSLPLQETQYF. The CDR3 coding sequence is TGTGCCAGCAGTTTACCCCTCCAAGAGACCCAGTACTTC.

V usage is TRBV5-1 and J usage is TRBJ2-3; 7 positions match TRBD2. The CDR3 has 15 amino acids. Germline V CDR1 and CDR2: SGHRS, YFSETQ. V trimming: 4 bases; J trimming: 2 bases; junction bases outside the gene matches: 7. Here the CDR3 reads CASSPRGTTTDTQYF. The CDR3, as DNA: TGCGCCAGCAGCCCGAGAGGGACTACCACAGATACGCAGTATTTT.

The count of this clone is one. The genes are TRBV30 and TRBJ2-2; 7 bases agree with TRBD1. CDR3 size: 13 residues. From germline, CDR1 is GTSNPN and CDR2 SVGIG (reference sequence). Trimming cost V 3 bases and J 7 bases; bases outside gene matches: 5. DNA of the CDR3: TGTGCCTGGAGCCCAGGGGGTCACGGGGAGCTGTTTTTT. This gives the protein CAWSPGGHGELFF.

V is TRBV7-9 and J is TRBJ1-1; TRBD1 might be the D (5 bases). Germline CDR1 and CDR2: SEHNR and FQNEAQ (reference sequence). The CDR3 totals 15 residues. V lost 2 bases and J lost 1, with 11 bases in between. CDR3 DNA: TGTGCCAGCAGCTTAAAAGTACAGGCGAACACTGAAGCTTTCTTT. Its translation: CASSLKVQANTEAFF.

This chain joins TRBV3-1 (or the pseudogene TRBV3-2) and TRBJ2-7; 8 bases agree with TRBD1. Trimming took 4 bases from V and 5 from J; bases not matched to a gene: 4. The CDR3 spans 13 residues. Germline V gene data show CDR1 as LGHDT and CDR2 as YNNKEL (reference sequence). This chain's CDR3 is CASSRQGAHEQYF. The CDR3 DNA reads as TGTGCCAGCAGCCGGCAGGGGGCACACGAGCAGTACTTC.

The CDR3 coding sequence is TGTGCCAGCAGCAAAGGGGGAAGCGGGGCCACCGGGGAGCTGTTTTTT. It yields the protein CASSKGGSGATGELFF. The V and J genes are TRBV21-1 and TRBJ2-2; the table assigns TRBD2, which was not confirmed against the DNA. TRBV21-1 is a pseudogene segment. This CDR3 region has 16 residues.